This T cell receptor beta chain was profiled in a study of blood T cell repertoires in COVID-19. Study-wide context: T cells, B-cell-depleted T cells, or PBMCs provided the cDNA or gDNA that served as material.

Trimming removed 0 bases from V and 5 bases from J; junction bases left unmatched: 10. This CDR3 has 17 amino acids. The germline V gene encodes CDR1 LGHNA and CDR2 YSLEER. The assay was immunoSEQ multiplex PCR, and TCRdb's table has in-frame clones only and misses some. The top ten clones hold under 5.5% of a sample with roughly 330,000 clones, around 87% of them seen once. Participant-reported clinical history was the basis for cohort assignment. Donors in Cohort 3 counted as recovered after two negative PCRs, clearance, or symptom resolution. The rearrangement uses TRBV4-3 and TRBJ2-5; 9 bases map to TRBD2. The sequencing sample was made of PBMCs or T cells enriched from blood (not recorded which). This sequence originates from a woman between 25 and 40 years old who had recovered from COVID-19. CDR3 in DNA: TGCGCCAGCAGCCAAGATGCCCCAGCGGGGGGATGGGAGACCCAGTACTTC. Residues: CASSQDAPAGGWETQYF.